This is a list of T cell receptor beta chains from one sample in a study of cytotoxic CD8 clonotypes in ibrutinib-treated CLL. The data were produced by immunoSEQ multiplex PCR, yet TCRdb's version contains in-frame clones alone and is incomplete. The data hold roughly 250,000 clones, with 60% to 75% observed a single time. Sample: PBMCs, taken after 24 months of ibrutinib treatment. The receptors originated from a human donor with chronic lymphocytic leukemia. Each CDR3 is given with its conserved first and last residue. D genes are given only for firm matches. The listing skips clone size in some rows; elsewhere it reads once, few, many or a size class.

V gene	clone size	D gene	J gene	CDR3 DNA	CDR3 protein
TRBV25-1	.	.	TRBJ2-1	TGTGCCAGCAGTGAATCCCGGGCCTACAATGAGCAGTTCTTC	CASSESRAYNEQFF
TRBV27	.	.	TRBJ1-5	TGTGCCAGCAGTTTAACAGGATTCGGTCAGCCCCAGCATTTT	CASSLTGFGQPQHF
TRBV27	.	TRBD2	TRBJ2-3	TGTGCCAGCAGTTTTCAGACTAGCGCCTTTTTTACAGATACGCAGTATTTT	CASSFQTSAFFTDTQYF
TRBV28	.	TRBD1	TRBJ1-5	TGTGCCAGCAGCAACAGGGGTCTAAATCAGCCCCAGCATTTT	CASSNRGLNQPQHF
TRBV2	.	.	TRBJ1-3	TGTGCCAGCCGGGACGGTTCCTCTGGAAACACCATATATTTT	CASRDGSSGNTIYF
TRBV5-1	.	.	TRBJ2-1	TGCGCCAGCACCCTCCGGGACGGCCCCAATGAGCAGTTCTTC	CASTLRDGPNEQFF
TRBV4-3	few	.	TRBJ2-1	TGCGCCAGCAGCCAAGATTTGACAGGCACTGGTGAGCAGTTCTTC	CASSQDLTGTGEQFF
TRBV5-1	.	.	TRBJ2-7	TGCGCCAGCAGCTTCTCCTACGAGCAGTACTTC	CASSFSYEQYF
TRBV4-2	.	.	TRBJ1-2	TGTGCCAGCAGCCTTCTCTCCGGGACGGATTATGGCTACACCTTC	CASSLLSGTDYGYTF
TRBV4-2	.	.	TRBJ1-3	TGTGCCAGCAGCCTTTTCAGGCAGGGAACTGGAAACACCATATATTTT	CASSLFRQGTGNTIYF
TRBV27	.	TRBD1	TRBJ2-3	TGTGCCAGCAGGGGAGACAGGGGGCGAGTAGATACGCAGTATTTT	CASRGDRGRVDTQYF
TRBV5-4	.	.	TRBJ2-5	TGTGCCAGCAGCTTGGATAGGTCCCAAGAGACCCAGTACTTC	CASSLDRSQETQYF
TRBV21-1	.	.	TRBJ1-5	TGTGCCAGCCCCCCCCAGGGGGACAATCAGCCCCAGCATTTT	CASPPQGDNQPQHF
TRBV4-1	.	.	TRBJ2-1	TGCGCCAGCAGCCCGGTGGGCGATGAGCAGTTCTTC	CASSPVGDEQFF
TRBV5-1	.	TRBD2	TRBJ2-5	TGCGCCAGCAGTAAAGCGGGAGTCAGTCAAGAGACCCAGTACTTC	CASSKAGVSQETQYF
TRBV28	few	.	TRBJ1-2	TGTGCCAGCAGTGGGATCTATGGCTACACCTTC	CASSGIYGYTF
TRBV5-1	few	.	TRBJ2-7	TGCGCCAGCAGCTCCTACAGGGGAGGGGATTCGGAGCAGTACTTC	CASSSYRGGDSEQYF
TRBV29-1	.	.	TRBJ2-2	TGCAGCGTTGAAGTGGTCTGGGGCGCCGGGGAGCTGTTTTTT	CSVEVVWGAGELFF
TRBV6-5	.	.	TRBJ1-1	TGTGCCAGCAGGGAGAACACTGAAGCTTTCTTT	CASRENTEAFF
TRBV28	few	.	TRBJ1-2	TGTGCCAGCAGTTTGAACGGGAACTATGGCTACACCTTC	CASSLNGNYGYTF
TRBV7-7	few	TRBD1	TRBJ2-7	TGTGCTAGCAGCTTAGGGGACAGGGCCTCCTACGAGCAGTACTTC	CASSLGDRASYEQYF
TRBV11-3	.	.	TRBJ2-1	TGTGCCAGCAGCTTAGACAGCCAGAATGAGCAGTTCTTC	CASSLDSQNEQFF
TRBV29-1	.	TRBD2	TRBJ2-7	TGCAGCGCTGGACTAGCGGATTACTACGAGCAGTACTTC	CSAGLADYYEQYF
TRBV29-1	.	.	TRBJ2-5	TGCAGCGTCGACAGGAGGGCAGAGACCCAGTACTTC	CSVDRRAETQYF
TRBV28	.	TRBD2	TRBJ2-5	TGTGCCAGCAGTTTATCCTCTCCAAGGACTAGTCAGGGGACCCAGTACTTC	CASSLSSPRTSQGTQYF
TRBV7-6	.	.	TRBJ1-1	TGTGCCAGCAGCTTCTTTGGCACTGAAGCTTTCTTT	CASSFFGTEAFF
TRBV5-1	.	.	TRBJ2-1	TGCGCCAGCACGGCACAGGACCTCTCCTACAATGAGCAGTTCTTC	CASTAQDLSYNEQFF
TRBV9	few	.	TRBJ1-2	TGTGCCAGCAGCGTTCGTGAGGACGATGGCTACACCTTC	CASSVREDDGYTF
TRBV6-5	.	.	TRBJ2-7	TGTGCCAGCAGTTACGCCATCGGAACTAGCTACGAGCAGTACTTC	CASSYAIGTSYEQYF
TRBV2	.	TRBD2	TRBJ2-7	TGTGCCAGCAGGCCGGGACTAGCGTCATACGAGCAGTACTTC	CASRPGLASYEQYF
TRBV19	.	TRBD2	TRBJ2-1	TGTGCCAGTACCCCACTAGCGGGAGTAGACAATGAGCAGTTCTTC	CASTPLAGVDNEQFF
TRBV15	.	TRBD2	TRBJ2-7	TGTGCCACCAGACTAGCGGGAGAACCCGAGCAGTACTTC	CATRLAGEPEQYF
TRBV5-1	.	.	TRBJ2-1	TGCGCCAGCAGCCTGCAGGATAATGAGCAGTTCTTC	CASSLQDNEQFF
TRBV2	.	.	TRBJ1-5	TGTGCCAGCAGTGAGCGGGGGGAGGATCAGCCCCAGCATTTT	CASSERGEDQPQHF
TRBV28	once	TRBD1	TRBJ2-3	TGTGCCAGCAGTTTCCTACAGGGGGAGACAGATACGCAGTATTTT	CASSFLQGETDTQYF
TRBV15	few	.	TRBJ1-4	TGTGCCACCAGCAGACCTGGGGAAGGCGAAAAACTGTTTTTT	CATSRPGEGEKLFF
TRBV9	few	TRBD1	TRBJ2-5	TGTGCCAGCAGCGTAAGGGACAGGGGGCCAGAGACCCAGTACTTC	CASSVRDRGPETQYF
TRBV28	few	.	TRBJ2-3	TGTGCCAGCAGTTTTCGAGGGCGTGGAGATACGCAGTATTTT	CASSFRGRGDTQYF
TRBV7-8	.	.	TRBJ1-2	TGTGCCAGCAGCTATACTAACTATGGCTACACCTTC	CASSYTNYGYTF
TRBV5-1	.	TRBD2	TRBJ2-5	TGCGCCAGCAGCCCCGGGACTAGCGGACAAGAGACCCAGTACTTC	CASSPGTSGQETQYF
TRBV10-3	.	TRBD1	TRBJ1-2	TGTGCCATCAGTGTTCAGCAGGGGGCTGATAACTATGGCTACACCTTC	CAISVQQGADNYGYTF
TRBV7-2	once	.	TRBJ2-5	TGTGCCAGCAGCGCAACGGGGATAAGCCAAGAGACCCAGTACTTC	CASSATGISQETQYF
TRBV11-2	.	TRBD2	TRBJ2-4	TGTGCCAGCAGCTTAGATCAGGGAGGGATTCACATTCAGTACTTC	CASSLDQGGIHIQYF
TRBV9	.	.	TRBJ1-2	TGTGCCAGCAGCGTAGGAGCAGATAACTATGGCTACACCTTC	CASSVGADNYGYTF
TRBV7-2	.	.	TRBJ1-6	TGTGCCAGCAGCCCCTATAATTCACCCCTCCACTTT	CASSPYNSPLHF
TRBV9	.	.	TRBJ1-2	TGTGCCAGCAGCCATGGGGCAGGAACCTATGGCTACACCTTC	CASSHGAGTYGYTF
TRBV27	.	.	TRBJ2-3	TGTGCCAGCAGGCTGGAGGGAGATACGCAGTATTTT	CASRLEGDTQYF
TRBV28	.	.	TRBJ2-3	TGTGCCAGCAAAAGACAGGTTACAGATACGCAGTATTTT	CASKRQVTDTQYF
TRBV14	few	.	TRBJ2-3	TGTGCCAGCAGCCCCCTACCGCGTGATACGCAGTATTTT	CASSPLPRDTQYF
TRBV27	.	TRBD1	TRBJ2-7	TGTGCCAGCAGTTCCTCCAGGGGGCAACACTCCTACGAGCAGTACTTC	CASSSSRGQHSYEQYF
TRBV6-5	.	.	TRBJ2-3	TGTGCCAGCAGTTACCCGGGGGTCGATACGCAGTATTTT	CASSYPGVDTQYF
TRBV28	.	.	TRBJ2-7	TGTGCCAGCAGCCGTCCTAAACCTGAGGGAGAGCAGTACTTC	CASSRPKPEGEQYF
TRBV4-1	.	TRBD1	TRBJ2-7	TGCGCCAGCAGCCAAGGCCAGGGGACAGGGGGGGCCTACGAGCAGTACTTC	CASSQGQGTGGAYEQYF